One sample yielded the 20 T cell receptor beta chains listed below, sequenced in a study of cytomegalovirus exposure and HLA in healthy donors. The PCR contained 60 Vbeta and 13 Jbeta primers. Only in-frame clones appear in the TCRdb table, and some are missing; sequencing was by immunoSEQ multiplex PCR. This repertoire shows approximately 180,000 clones, roughly 76% found once; its top ten account for approximately 5%. The material sequenced was PBMCs. The receptors stem from a woman in her late teens or twenties in good health and CMV-seropositive.

The chain employs TRBV4-1 and TRBJ2-7; no reliable D call. The CDR3 has 13 residues. The germline gives CDR1 MGHRA, CDR2 YSYEKL. The V end lost 1 base, the J end lost 3 bases, and 7 bases lay between the germline ends. DNA for the CDR3: TGCGCCAGCAGCCAAGTCGCAGACTACGAGCAGTACTTC. Amino acids: CASSQVADYEQYF.

J is TRBJ1-1 and V is TRBV29-1; D possibly corresponds to TRBD1 (6 bases). This CDR3 comprises 13 residues. Per the germline V gene, CDR1 is SQVTM and CDR2 is ANQGSEA. V was shortened by 4 bases and J by 1 base, with 10 bases between the two germline ends. This chain's CDR3 is CSVVQGRNTEAFF. CDR3 DNA sequence: TGCAGCGTTGTTCAGGGGCGGAACACTGAAGCTTTCTTT.

V usage is TRBV10-3 and J usage is TRBJ2-7; TRBD1 might be the D (6 bases). Germline V gives CDR1 ENHRY, CDR2 SYGVKD. This CDR3 is built from 11 residues. Trimming cost V 11 bases and J 3 bases, with 11 bases left between them. CDR3 nucleotides: TGTGCCTCCGGGGACAACTACGAGCAGTACTTC. Translating gives CASGDNYEQYF.

Only a few counts were recorded for this clone. This chain joins TRBV6-4 and TRBJ1-5, with a weak D call TRBD1 (6 bases). This CDR3 has 14 amino acids. Per germline, CDR1 MRHNA and CDR2 SNTAGT. Trimming took 2 bases from V and 9 from J, leaving 14 bases between them. CDR3 region: CASSDDGGEGPQHF. The DNA of the CDR3 is TGTGCCAGCAGTGACGATGGGGGCGAGGGGCCCCAGCATTTT.

The chain carries TRBV4-2 and TRBJ1-5; D gene uncertain. Germline CDR1 LGHNA, CDR2 YNFKEQ. Trimming removed 1 base from V and 7 bases from J, with 8 bases in between. This CDR3 has 13 amino acids. CDR3 DNA: TGTGCCAGCAGCCAAGGCGGGTCCCAGCCCCAGCATTTT. Translating it yields CASSQGGSQPQHF.

V and J are TRBV7-6 and TRBJ1-3; a weak D match, TRBD1 (5 bases). Trimming pared 1 base from V and 0 bases from J, leaving 10 bases between. This CDR3 contains 16 residues. The germline CDR1 and CDR2 sequences are SGHVS and FNYEAQ. CDR3 sequence (DNA): TGTGCCAGCAGCTTAGATGAACAGGTCTCTGGAAACACCATATATTTT. This encodes CASSLDEQVSGNTIYF.

A note on this clone: At one end the junction does not follow the germline gene, possibly because of a read error. V usage is TRBV27 and J usage is TRBJ2-7; 10 positions match TRBD1. CDR3 size: 16 residues. CDR1 MNHEY and CDR2 SMNVEV come from the germline V gene (reference sequence). The CDR3 reads CASRLFTSGQGYEQYF. The DNA of the CDR3 is TGTGCCAGCAGGTTATTCACGTCGGGACAGGGGTACGAGCAGTACTTC.

The genes are TRBV18 and TRBJ1-1, with D possibly matching TRBD1 (5 bases). Germline CDR1 and CDR2: KGHSH and LQKENI. The V end lost 5 bases, the J end lost 4 bases, and 20 bases lay between the germline ends. The length of the CDR3 is 16 residues. The CDR3 loop reads CASSSGLGEMATEAFF. The CDR3 DNA is TGTGCCAGCTCATCAGGGTTAGGAGAAATGGCCACTGAAGCTTTCTTT.

The chain recombines TRBV2 with TRBJ2-5, with D possibly being TRBD2 (7 bases). Germline V gene data show CDR1 as SNHLY and CDR2 as FYNNEI. The CDR3 length is 15 residues. V lost 6 bases, J lost 5 bases, and 19 bases lay in between. CDR3 sequence: CASSRVGGGGETQYF. The CDR3 nucleotides are TGTGCCAGCAGCCGAGTGGGCGGGGGCGGGGAGACCCAGTACTTC.

The V and J genes are TRBV4-1 and TRBJ1-3; D is ambiguous. V lost 1 base and J lost 8, with 9 bases in between. This CDR3 comprises 13 residues. Germline V lookup: CDR1 MGHRA, CDR2 YSYEKL. The CDR3 region has the DNA TGCGCCAGCAGCCAAGGGGGAGTGGACACCATATATTTT. As protein: CASSQGGVDTIYF.

Concerning this clone: This is likely an artifact of a read error, given a far larger clone one base away. The chain has TRBV6-5 and TRBJ2-1, with TRBD2 matching over 10 bases. The germline V gene encodes CDR1 MNHEY and CDR2 SVGAGI. The CDR3 runs 15 residues. V lost 0 bases, J lost 6 bases, and 2 bases stayed unmatched. The CDR3 DNA reads TGTGCCAGCAGTTACTCGAGCGGGGGGGCCAATGAGCAGTTCTTC. As protein: CASSYSSGGANEQFF.

The genes are TRBV5-4 and TRBJ2-1; 8 positions agree with TRBD2. The CDR3 sequence is 15 residues long. CDR1 SGHNT and CDR2 YYREEE come from the germline V gene (reference sequence). The J segment lost 5 bases and the V segment lost 9 bases, leaving 13 bases of the junction unmatched. CDR3 in amino acids: CATRGWRGANNEQFF. For the CDR3, the DNA is TGTGCCACCCGAGGTTGGCGGGGGGCCAACAATGAGCAGTTCTTC.

The chain joins TRBV27 to TRBJ2-5; maybe TRBD2 (5 bases). Germline V gene lookup returns CDR1 MNHEY and CDR2 SMNVEV (reference sequence). The V end lost 7 bases, the J end lost 5 bases, and 20 bases lay between the germline ends. The CDR3 covers 15 residues. Here the CDR3 DNA reads TGTGCCAGCACTCTGGATGGGAGACACTCGGAGACCCAGTACTTC. Translation gives CASTLDGRHSETQYF.

The CDR3 protein is CASSPISGGTSSYNEQFF. CDR3 nucleotide sequence: TGTGCCAGCAGCCCGATAAGCGGGGGAACGAGCTCCTACAATGAGCAGTTCTTC. The chain has TRBV7-9 and TRBJ2-1; 8 bases agree with TRBD2. Looked up from germline, CDR1 is SEHNR and CDR2 is FQNEAQ (reference sequence). This CDR3 comprises 18 residues. The ends lost 5 bases at V and 0 bases at J; junction bases unmatched: 12.

The chain carries TRBV27 and TRBJ1-6, with D maybe TRBD1 (5 bases). Trimming removed 1 base from V and 4 bases from J, with 11 bases in between. The CDR3 loop spans 16 amino acids. The germline V gene encodes CDR1 MNHEY and CDR2 SMNVEV (reference sequence). CDR3 in amino acids: CASSLLGQGYNSPLHF. CDR3 nucleotide sequence: TGTGCCAGCAGTTTATTAGGCCAGGGTTATAATTCACCCCTCCACTTT.

This rearrangement joins TRBV2 to TRBJ2-1; TRBD1 is a possible D gene (6 bases). This CDR3 comprises 17 residues. Germline CDR1 reads SNHLY; CDR2 reads FYNNEI. Trimming shortened V by 2 bases and J by 0 bases, and 14 bases separated the two germline ends. The DNA for the CDR3 is TGTGCCAGCAGTGAACAAGGACAGAGTAGCTCCTACAATGAGCAGTTCTTC. Translating it yields CASSEQGQSSSYNEQFF.

The table lists this clone with a few counts. This sequence joins TRBV19 and TRBJ2-7, with 11 positions matching TRBD1. Unmatched junction bases numbered 3, after V lost 3 bases and J lost 11 bases. CDR3 length: 12 residues. From germline, CDR1 is LNHDA and CDR2 SQIVND (reference sequence). CDR3 loop: CASSIMGQGEYF. Here the CDR3 DNA reads TGTGCCAGTAGTATTATGGGACAGGGGGAGTACTTC.

The chain recombines TRBV11-2 with TRBJ2-1, with 10 bases lining up with TRBD1. The CDR3 is 16 residues long. Germline lookup yields CDR1 SGHAT and CDR2 FQNNGV. V dropped 1 base and J dropped 7; count of bases not matched to a gene: 7. The CDR3 loop reads CASSLVRDRGSNEQFF. CDR3 coding DNA: TGTGCCAGCAGCTTAGTCCGGGACAGGGGTTCAAATGAGCAGTTCTTC.

The sample holds a few counts of this clone. The chain links TRBV11-3 to TRBJ2-1; maybe TRBD2 (6 bases). V lost 5 bases, J lost 4 bases, and 15 bases lay in between. The CDR3 length is 15 residues. CDR1 and CDR2 (germline): SGHNT, YENEEA. CDR3 amino acids: CASSDGGLIYNEQFF. Written as DNA, the CDR3 is TGTGCCAGCAGCGACGGAGGACTAATTTACAATGAGCAGTTCTTC.

The J gene is TRBJ2-1, the V gene TRBV10-1; D possibly corresponds to TRBD2 (5 bases). V was cut by 5 bases and J by 7 bases, with 15 bases left in between. CDR3 length: 14 amino acids. Germline V gives CDR1 WNHNN, CDR2 SYGVQD (reference sequence). This chain's CDR3 is CASSWTPRRNEQFF. CDR3 bases: TGCGCCAGCAGTTGGACCCCCCGGAGGAATGAGCAGTTCTTC.